These 12 T cell receptor beta chains share one sample of origin, sequenced in a study of regulatory T cells in long-lasting Graves disease (dated by TCRdb to the early 2020s). The method behind the library was multiplex PCR. Sequencing was carried out with an Illumina HiSeq 4000. To build TCR beta libraries, CDR3 regions were amplified by Arm-PCR using iRepertoire HTBI primers. The raw public reads went through TCRdb reprocessing: fastp at Q25, MiXCR clone calling, in-frame beta chains kept. For every CDR3 protein sequence, its rows merge into one entry that carries the most common genes and DNA. A total of under 700,000 distinct CDR3 sequences appear in this sample, about 16% of them only once. Roughly 25% of the sample belongs to the ten largest clones. In light of the paper, this sample's time point label describes: newly diagnosed GD, antithyroid drugs for less than 3 months. RNA was extracted from PBMCs in TRIzol for both TCR sequencing and RNA sequencing.

These data were also filed under a second study, of T cells in Graves' hyperthyroidism and ophthalmopathy.

The sequences come from peripheral blood mononuclear cells (PBMCs), collected at new diagnosis, from a patient treated with antithyroid drugs. These receptors were obtained from a woman aged 40 to 65 with Graves disease. Donor details come from another sample of the same person, matched by shared clones.

The genes are TRBV29-1 and TRBJ1-1, with D maybe TRBD1 (5 bases). The CDR3 extends over 11 amino acids. Trimming removed 7 bases at V and 5 bases at J, with 11 bases between. The germline V gene has CDR1 SQVTM and CDR2 ANQGSEA. The CDR3 DNA reads as TGCAGCGGGGGGGGAAGGACTGAAGCTTTCTTT. The encoded protein is CSGGGRTEAFF.

In this sample, this clonotype turned up a few times. The chain has TRBV2 and TRBJ2-7, with TRBD1 matching 7 bases. Per germline, CDR1 SNHLY and CDR2 FYNNEI. The length of the CDR3 is 11 residues. Losses at the gene ends were 8 bases for V and 3 bases for J; bases not matched to a gene: 1. The CDR3 bases are TGTGCCAGCGGGACAGACTACGAGCAGTACTTC. It is translated as CASGTDYEQYF.

This clonotype was counted ten times or more. The chain combines TRBV12-3 or TRBV12-4 with TRBJ2-1; D unresolved. The V and J ends lost 8 bases and 3 bases respectively, with 11 bases between them. This CDR3 is built from 13 residues. The CDR3: CASAGRLYNEQFF. The CDR3 bases are TGTGCCAGCGCTGGACGGCTCTACAATGAGCAGTTCTTC.

The V gene is TRBV3-1, the J gene TRBJ2-6; perhaps TRBD2 as D (6 bases). The CDR3 is 16 amino acids. The germline V gene encodes CDR1 LGHDT and CDR2 YNNKEL (reference sequence). The V end lost 4 bases, the J end lost 0 bases, and 10 bases lay between the germline ends. Here the CDR3 reads CASSPDGGSGANVLTF. DNA for the CDR3: TGTGCCAGCAGCCCCGACGGGGGCTCTGGGGCCAACGTCCTGACTTTC.

This clonotype was seen at least ten times. This chain connects TRBV12-5 to TRBJ2-2; D remains ambiguous. The CDR3 loop spans 14 amino acids. V lost 1 base and J lost 6, with 9 bases in between. Germline assignment: CDR1 LGHNT and CDR2 FRNRAP. The CDR3 DNA is TGTGCTAGTGGTTTGGGCAGTACGGCCGGGGAGCTGTTTTTT. Translating it yields CASGLGSTAGELFF.

V usage is TRBV2 and J usage is TRBJ2-5; weak D call: TRBD1 (5 bases). V lost 7 bases and J 2 bases, leaving 11 bases between the germline ends. CDR1 and CDR2 (germline): SNHLY, FYNNEI. This CDR3 is built from 13 residues. The CDR3 DNA reads as TGTGCCAGCACCCAAAGGGGTCAAGAGACCCAGTACTTC. Its protein is CASTQRGQETQYF.

The V and J genes are TRBV4-1 and TRBJ2-5; 9 bases line up with TRBD2. The V gene's germline CDR1 is MGHRA and CDR2 YSYEKL. Trimming at V came to 2 bases and at J to 5 bases, leaving 9 bases not matched to a gene. This CDR3 contains 16 residues. The CDR3 bases are TGCGCCAGCAGCCAACCTGTGCGGGGGGGCTTTGAGACCCAGTACTTC. Residues: CASSQPVRGGFETQYF.

This clonotype was detected many times. V gene TRBV20-1 combines with J gene TRBJ2-7; the D gene is possibly TRBD2 (6 bases). With 6 bases removed from V and 5 bases from J, the gap between germline ends came to 17 bases. This CDR3 is built from 13 residues. Germline V gives CDR1 DFQATT, CDR2 SNEGSKA (reference sequence). CDR3 in DNA: TGCAGTGCCCGGAGGGCACGGCGGGACGAGCAGTACTTC. This codes for CSARRARRDEQYF.

This clonotype was counted between two and nine times. The chain joins TRBV20-1 to TRBJ1-2, with 7 bases identical to TRBD1. The CDR3 extends over 15 amino acids. Germline V gives CDR1 DFQATT, CDR2 SNEGSKA (reference sequence). Trimming removed 2 bases from V and 2 bases from J; junction bases left unmatched: 8. CDR3 sequence (DNA): TGCAGTGCTAGACCAGGGGGACAGATCAACTATGGCTACACCTTC. It codes for CSARPGGQINYGYTF.

This clonotype was detected many times. The chain employs TRBV18 and TRBJ1-3, with TRBD1 identical over 9 bases. This CDR3 spans 16 amino acids. Trimming at V came to 4 bases and at J to 2 bases, leaving 6 bases not matched to a gene. The germline gives CDR1 KGHSH, CDR2 LQKENI. CDR3 bases: TGTGCCAGCTCACGGGACAGGGTTACGACTGGAAACACCATATATTTT. This sequence encodes CASSRDRVTTGNTIYF. Full variable domain (outside the CDR3, taken from reference TRBV18 and TRBJ1-3): NAGVMQNPRHLVRRRGQEARLRCSPMKGHSHVYWYRQLPEEGLKFMVYLQKENIIDESGMPKERFSAEFPKEGPSILRIQQVVRGDSAAYFCASSRDRVTTGNTIYFGEGSWLTVV.

Ten or more counts support this clonotype. V gene TRBV5-1 combines with J gene TRBJ1-1, with D tentatively TRBD1 (6 bases). The ends were cut back, 3 bases at V and 7 bases at J, with 13 bases in the middle. The CDR3 is made up of 13 amino acids. The V gene's germline CDR1 is SGHRS and CDR2 YFSETQ. In DNA, the CDR3 is TGCGCCAGCAGCTGGGACACCAACCGTGAAGCTTTCTTT. Translated, it gives CASSWDTNREAFF.

A few counts support this clonotype. The chain uses TRBV20-1 and TRBJ2-1; 12 bases agree with TRBD2. J lost 9 bases, V lost 3 bases, and 9 bases had no gene match. Germline V CDR1 and CDR2: DFQATT, SNEGSKA (reference sequence). The length of the CDR3 is 15 residues. In DNA form, the CDR3 reads TGCAGTGCTAGTAGTGCTAGCGGGGGGGAGACTGAGCAGTTCTTC. Translated: CSASSASGGETEQFF.